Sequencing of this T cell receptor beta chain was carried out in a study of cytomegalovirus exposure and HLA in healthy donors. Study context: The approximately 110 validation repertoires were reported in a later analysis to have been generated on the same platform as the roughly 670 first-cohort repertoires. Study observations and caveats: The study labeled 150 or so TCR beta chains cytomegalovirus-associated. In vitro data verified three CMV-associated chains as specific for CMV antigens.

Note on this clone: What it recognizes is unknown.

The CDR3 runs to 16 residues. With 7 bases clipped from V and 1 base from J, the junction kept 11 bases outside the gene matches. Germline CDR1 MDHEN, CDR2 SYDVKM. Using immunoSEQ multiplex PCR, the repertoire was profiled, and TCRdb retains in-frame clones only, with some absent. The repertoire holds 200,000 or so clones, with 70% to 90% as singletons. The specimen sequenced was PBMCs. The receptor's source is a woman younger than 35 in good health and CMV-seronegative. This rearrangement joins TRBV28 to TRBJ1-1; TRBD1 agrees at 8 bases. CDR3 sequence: CASNPPQGAGNTEAFF. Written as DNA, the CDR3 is TGTGCCAGCAATCCTCCCCAGGGGGCAGGGAACACTGAAGCTTTCTTT.